The entry that follows covers one T cell receptor beta chain sequence. What it recognizes is unknown. This sample is part of a study of cytomegalovirus exposure and HLA in healthy donors. The PCR employed 60 Vbeta primers together with 13 Jbeta primers. Original processing methods: In a later analysis, 75 million to 85 million unique TCR beta chains included roughly 11 million shared by two or more donors. Produced via immunoSEQ multiplex PCR; TCRdb's table is partial and in-frame only. V and J calls and clone size are those listed in that table; D and trimming were worked out from the DNA. The sample contains 95,000 to 150,000 clones, around 82% of which appear only once. Study results and caveats: Researchers counted 164 TCR beta chains as cytomegalovirus-associated.

Trimming removed 8 bases at V and 2 bases at J, with 15 bases between. Germline values: CDR1 KGHSH, CDR2 LQKENI. This CDR3 is built from 14 residues. The chain is built from TRBV18 and TRBJ1-1, with D perhaps TRBD1 (6 bases). The receptor was isolated from a female donor in good health and CMV-seronegative. Sequenced: PBMCs. CDR3 residues: CASGGRALNTEAFF. The CDR3, as DNA: TGTGCCAGCGGGGGCAGAGCGTTAAACACTGAAGCTTTCTTT.